This T cell receptor (beta chain) was found in a study of T-cell memory formation after mild COVID-19. Background on the study: TCR clusters mostly belonged to single donors. Study-level points and caveats: Mostly located in CM and EM were contracting CD4+ clones, with contracting CD8+ clones located in EMRA. Whereas later expanders leaned CD4+, clones contracting day 15 to 85 showed a balanced CD4/CD8 makeup. Researchers found some responding clones in pre-infection memory, a sign that cross-reactive memory joined.

Only a few counts were recorded for this clonotype. What it binds is unknown. TCRdb independently ran MiXCR on the 5' RACE reads; one entry per CDR3 protein. This sample has about 130,000 distinct CDR3 sequences, with about 16% found just once. The V end was cut by 1 base, the J end by 2 bases, with 14 bases between. The CDR3 spans 16 residues. CDR1 is SGHVS and CDR2 is FQNEAQ in the germline V gene. The sequence was obtained from an adult woman who had mild COVID-19 (a few samples of this study predate the infection). Cell type and time point are not known. Sequenced: PBMCs or a T cell subset sorted from them (not recorded which). V is TRBV7-8 and J is TRBJ1-2; D is unclear. CDR3 nucleotide sequence: TGTGCCAGCAGCTTAGGAGGTAGTAATGTCAACTATGGCTACACCTTC. Its protein is CASSLGGSNVNYGYTF.